Listed below are T cell receptor beta chains from one sample, sequenced in a study of shared clonotypes between healthy human individuals. Sequencing was performed with immunoSEQ multiplex PCR; in TCRdb, only in-frame clones are kept and a portion is missing. Of about 1.5 million clones detected, 95% to 99% appear once; the ten largest clones hold about 0.45%. Sequenced sample: naive CD4+ T cells sorted from blood. Receptor source: a young man in good health. CDR3s include the opening cysteine and the closing phenylalanine or tryptophan. Each record gives: J gene, clone size, V gene, D gene, CDR3 DNA, CDR3 protein. The D gene is left open where the match is weak. Size is stated for part of the rows, as once, few or many counts, or as a class when the clone is expanded.

>TRBJ2-1|-|TRBV11-3|-
TGTGCCAGCAGCTTAGGGCAGTTCAATGAGCAGTTCTTC
CASSLGQFNEQFF
>TRBJ2-7|-|TRBV11-2|-
TGTGCCAGCAGCTTACTTCAGGTAGGCTACGAGCAGTACTTC
CASSLLQVGYEQYF
>TRBJ2-1|-|TRBV11-2|-
TGTGCCAGCAGCTCCGGGCCCGCTCCCTACAATGAGCAGTTCTTC
CASSSGPAPYNEQFF
>TRBJ2-7|once|TRBV13|TRBD2
TGTGCCAGCAGCTTTAGTGGCGGGAGGTACGAGCAGTACTTC
CASSFSGGRYEQYF
>TRBJ2-7|-|TRBV4-1|-
TGCGCCAGCAGCCAAGATAGGTCAACGGGACAAACCTACGAGCAGTACTTC
CASSQDRSTGQTYEQYF
>TRBJ2-5|-|TRBV7-7|TRBD2
TGTGCCAGCAGCCCGGGACTACCGAGGGAAGAGACCCAGTACTTC
CASSPGLPREETQYF
>TRBJ2-7|-|TRBV5-1|TRBD2
TGCGCCAGCAGCTTGGTCCTAGCGGGAGCTTCCGAGCAGTACTTC
CASSLVLAGASEQYF
>TRBJ2-7|-|TRBV7-2|TRBD2
TGTGCCAGCAGCCTTCGACTAGCGGGACCCTACGAGCAGTACTTC
CASSLRLAGPYEQYF
>TRBJ2-1|-|TRBV5-1|-
TGCGCCAGCAGCTTGGCGTCATCATACAATGAGCAGTTCTTC
CASSLASSYNEQFF
>TRBJ1-4|-|TRBV4-2|-
TGTGCCAGCAGCCAAGATTCGGGACCGGTACCGGAAAAACTGTTTTTT
CASSQDSGPVPEKLFF
>TRBJ2-1|-|TRBV12-5|-
TGTGCTAGTGGTTTGGTACTTAGGGGAGTCAATGAGCAGTTCTTC
CASGLVLRGVNEQFF
>TRBJ1-1|-|TRBV18|TRBD1
TGTGCCAGCTCACCCCGGACAGGGGGCGGTACTGAAGCTTTCTTT
CASSPRTGGGTEAFF
>TRBJ2-4|once|TRBV5-4|-
TGTGCCAGCAGCCTCGGGACAATAAGTGACATTCAGTACTTC
CASSLGTISDIQYF
>TRBJ1-4|-|TRBV2|-
TGTGCCAGCAGGAGGACAGTGCCCTATGAAAAACTGTTTTTT
CASRRTVPYEKLFF
>TRBJ2-1|-|TRBV7-2|-
TGTGCCAGCAGCTTGACCCTCCCGCAGAACAATGAGCAGTTCTTC
CASSLTLPQNNEQFF
>TRBJ2-1|-|TRBV21-1|-
TGTGCCAGCAGCAAAAGAGGACTAGCGGGAGGAAACAATGAGCAGTTCTTC
CASSKRGLAGGNNEQFF
>TRBJ2-7|-|TRBV9|TRBD2
TGTGCCAGCAGCGTAGTGGGTAGCGGGCGTTTTGACGAGCAGTACTTC
CASSVVGSGRFDEQYF
>TRBJ1-1|-|TRBV21-1|-
TGTGCCAGCAGCAAAACGGGTTCCAAGGCTTTCTTT
CASSKTGSKAFF
>TRBJ1-1|-|TRBV9|TRBD1
TGTGCCAGCAGCGTAGGCCCGGACAGGAAGTCTTTCTTT
CASSVGPDRKSFF
>TRBJ2-1|-|TRBV19|TRBD1
TGTGCCACCAAGGGACAGGCCTCCTACAATGAGCAGTTCTTC
CATKGQASYNEQFF
>TRBJ2-2|-|TRBV5-4|TRBD2
TGTGCCAGCAGCTCGGGCGGGAGGGGGAACACCGGGGAGCTGTTTTTT
CASSSGGRGNTGELFF
>TRBJ2-2|-|TRBV19|-
TGTGCCAGTAGTATAGACTGGCGGGATCCCGGGGAGCTGTTTTTT
CASSIDWRDPGELFF
>TRBJ2-3|-|TRBV11-2|-
TGTGCCAGCAGCTCGAGGTCCTACGGAGATACGCAGTATTTT
CASSSRSYGDTQYF
>TRBJ2-2|-|TRBV7-9|TRBD1
TGTGCCAGCACCGATGAGCTGACAGGGGGCTCGTCCGGGGAGCTGTTTTTT
CASTDELTGGSSGELFF
>TRBJ2-7|-|TRBV7-8|TRBD1
TGTGCCAGCAGCCTACAGGGGGAGGACGAGCAGTACTTC
CASSLQGEDEQYF
>TRBJ2-5|-|TRBV19|-
TGTGCCAGTAGTCCTAGCGCTCAAGAGACCCAGTACTTC
CASSPSAQETQYF
>TRBJ1-2|-|TRBV5-1|-
TGCGCCAGCAGCTCCCAGGGACAAAGGAACCGGGGCTACACCTTC
CASSSQGQRNRGYTF
>TRBJ2-7|-|TRBV28|TRBD2
TGTGCCAGCAGTTTGGCTCAGGTGGGGACTAGCGGACCCTACGAGCAGTACTTC
CASSLAQVGTSGPYEQYF
>TRBJ1-1|-|TRBV5-1|-
TGCGCCAGCAGCTTGGTACACCAAAACACTGAAGCTTTCTTT
CASSLVHQNTEAFF
>TRBJ2-1|-|TRBV18|TRBD1
TGTGCCAGCTCACCAATACGACAGGGATCCTACAATGAGCAGTTCTTC
CASSPIRQGSYNEQFF
>TRBJ2-7|once|TRBV7-2|TRBD2
TGTGCCAGCAGCCCTTTCCTAGCGGCTGATGGAGTGGACTTC
CASSPFLAADGVDF
>TRBJ2-4|-|TRBV28|-
TGTGCCAGCAAACTCGGACTAGCCAAAAACATTCAGTACTTC
CASKLGLAKNIQYF
>TRBJ2-7|-|TRBV19|TRBD1
TGTGCCAGTACCCCCGGGACAGGGGACTACGAGCAGTACTTC
CASTPGTGDYEQYF
>TRBJ2-3|-|TRBV11-2|-
TGTGCCAGCAGCCCCCGGGCGGGATCCACAGATACGCAGTATTTT
CASSPRAGSTDTQYF
>TRBJ2-7|-|TRBV30|TRBD2
TGTGCCTGGACTAGCGGCTACGAGCAGTACTTC
CAWTSGYEQYF
>TRBJ1-1|-|TRBV5-1|-
TGCGCCAGCAGCCCCCAGACGGTGAACACTGAAGCTTTCTTT
CASSPQTVNTEAFF
>TRBJ2-7|-|TRBV18|TRBD2
TGTGCCAGCTCCGCTGCCCTTAGCGGGAACTACGAGCAGTACTTC
CASSAALSGNYEQYF
>TRBJ1-4|-|TRBV4-1|TRBD1
TGCGCCAGCAGCCCCGGGACAGACAATGAAAAACTGTTTTTT
CASSPGTDNEKLFF
>TRBJ2-4|once|TRBV10-2|TRBD1
TGCGCCACCGAAGAGGACAGGTTAGCCAAAAACATTCAGTACTTC
CATEEDRLAKNIQYF
>TRBJ2-7|-|TRBV2|-
TGTGCCAGCAGTGAATTAGTCGAGGATAACGAGCAGTACTTC
CASSELVEDNEQYF
>TRBJ2-7|-|TRBV6-5|-
TGTGCCAGCAGTTCCGGGCCCTGGGAGCAGTACTTC
CASSSGPWEQYF
>TRBJ2-7|-|TRBV4-1|TRBD1
TGCGCCAGCAGCCAAGATTGGTTGGGGACAGGGTTCCCCTACGAGCAGTACTTC
CASSQDWLGTGFPYEQYF
>TRBJ2-7|-|TRBV11-2|-
TGTGCCAGCAGCCCGGTCCCCAGGGTTTCCTACGAGCAGTACTTC
CASSPVPRVSYEQYF
>TRBJ1-1|-|TRBV10-1|-
TGCGCCAGCAGTGAAAGATGGGGCACTGAAGCTTTCTTT
CASSERWGTEAFF
>TRBJ2-3|-|TRBV7-8|-
TGTGCCAGCAGCGACCTTAGGATGCCTTACACAGATACGCAGTATTTT
CASSDLRMPYTDTQYF
>TRBJ2-1|-|TRBV6-6|TRBD2
TGTGCCAGCAGCCTACTAGCGGGAGGTTACAATGAGCAGTTCTTC
CASSLLAGGYNEQFF
>TRBJ2-7|-|TRBV7-6|TRBD1
TGTGCCAGCAGCTACCGACAGGGGGACTACGAGCAGTACTTC
CASSYRQGDYEQYF
>TRBJ2-5|-|TRBV5-1|-
TGCGCCAGCAGCCGACGGGTCCAAGAGACCCAGTACTTC
CASSRRVQETQYF
>TRBJ2-5|-|TRBV28|-
TGTGCCAGCAGCAGCTTAACCCAGTACTTC
CASSSLTQYF
>TRBJ1-1|-|TRBV6-8|TRBD1
TGTGCCAGCAGTCCTCTCCCGACAGGGGGAGGCACTGAAGCTTTCTTT
CASSPLPTGGGTEAFF
>TRBJ2-5|-|TRBV5-1|-
TGCGCCAGCAGCACTCGACAGGGAGGAGAGACCCAGTACTTC
CASSTRQGGETQYF
>TRBJ1-5|-|TRBV15|-
TGTGCCACCAGCAGAGATCCCCTGGGGGACTTTCGGCCCCAGCATTTT
CATSRDPLGDFRPQHF